This passage covers 24 T cell receptor beta chains from one sample sequenced in a study of T-cell reconstitution after alpha-beta-depleted transplantation in children. The TCRbeta library incorporated unique molecular identifiers. TCRdb redid the calling of the PCR reads with MiXCR, one entry per CDR3 protein. The table has about 370,000 distinct CDR3 sequences, about a fifth seen once; the top ten hold 3.8%. The sequencing used PBMCs from the stem cell graft donor, collected from the stem cell graft. These receptors were taken from a human donor who donated a stem cell graft to a child with acute myeloid leukemia.

This clonotype was counted only a few times. The chain recombines TRBV24-1 with TRBJ2-3; D ambiguous. The germline gives CDR1 KGHDR, CDR2 SFDVKD. This CDR3 comprises 14 residues. Trimming removed 3 bases from V and 0 bases from J, with 6 bases in between. The chain's CDR3 is CATSDASSTDTQYF. For the CDR3, the DNA is TGTGCCACCAGTGATGCCAGTAGCACAGATACGCAGTATTTT.

CDR3 protein: CATSREDITDTQYF. The CDR3 coding sequence is TGTGCCACCAGCAGAGAAGACATCACAGATACGCAGTATTTT. V and J are TRBV15 and TRBJ2-3; D not certain. Per the germline V gene, CDR1 is LNHNV and CDR2 is YYDKDF (reference sequence). V dropped 0 bases and J dropped 2 bases, with 6 bases sitting between them. The CDR3 runs to 14 residues.

This clonotype was seen a few times. This chain connects TRBV4-3 to TRBJ2-4; D possibly uses TRBD1 or TRBD2 (5 bases each). The germline V and J ends were trimmed by 3 bases and 3 bases, with 18 bases remaining between them. This CDR3 is built from 17 residues. CDR1 and CDR2 (germline): LGHNA, YSLEER. CDR3 coding DNA: TGCGCCAGCAGCCAGACCGGGACGGCCCTCGGCAAAAACATTCAGTACTTC. Translation gives CASSQTGTALGKNIQYF.

The chain is built from TRBV29-1 and TRBJ1-2; D uncertain. From germline, CDR1 is SQVTM and CDR2 ANQGSEA. This CDR3 has 14 residues. V was clipped by 6 bases and J by 2 bases, with 16 bases between them. The CDR3 loop reads CSVRRVIGNYGYTF. The CDR3 DNA is TGCAGCGTCCGAAGGGTAATAGGAAACTATGGCTACACCTTC.

This clonotype was observed a few times. The rearrangement uses TRBV20-1 and TRBJ2-7; perhaps TRBD2 as D (6 bases). CDR3 size: 12 residues. CDR1 and CDR2 (germline): DFQATT, SNEGSKA (reference sequence). Trimming left V 6 bases short and J 2 bases short, with 11 bases between. CDR3 nucleotides: TGCAGTGCGAATCGGGAGCCCTACGAGCAGTACTTC. Translated, it gives CSANREPYEQYF.

This clonotype has a handful of counts. Written as DNA, the CDR3 is TGTGCCAGCAGCCCGACGAGTCCTAGCTACGAGCAGTACTTC. It is translated as CASSPTSPSYEQYF. The genes are TRBV7-3 and TRBJ2-7; no clear D gene. Trimming pared 5 bases from V and 3 bases from J, leaving 14 bases between. This CDR3 comprises 14 residues. Germline V gene sequence: CDR1 SGHTA, CDR2 FQGTGA.

This clonotype has a handful of counts. The chain recombines TRBV9 with TRBJ2-7; D is ambiguous. Trimming removed 2 bases from V and 2 bases from J, with 11 bases in between. The length of the CDR3 is 14 residues. CDR1 is SGDLS and CDR2 is YYNGEE in the germline V gene. The CDR3 loop is CASSVGSKPYEQYF. In nucleotides, the CDR3 is TGTGCCAGCAGCGTTGGATCGAAACCCTACGAGCAGTACTTC.

The chain joins TRBV27 to TRBJ2-6, with no clear D. V was pared by 5 bases and J by 2 bases, with 16 bases between. The CDR3 is made up of 17 amino acids. The germline V gene encodes CDR1 MNHEY and CDR2 SMNVEV (reference sequence). The DNA of the CDR3 is TGTGCCAGCAGTCTGAATGAAAGGGCGGCTGGGGCCAACGTCCTGACTTTC. It is translated as CASSLNERAAGANVLTF.

This clonotype was detected ten times or more. The chain recombines TRBV5-6 with TRBJ1-1; D is unresolved. The CDR3 totals 13 residues. Trimming removed 1 base at V and 2 bases at J, with 6 bases between. CDR1 SGHDT and CDR2 YYEEEE come from the germline V gene. The DNA for the CDR3 is TGTGCCAGCAGCTTGCAGATTAACACTGAAGCTTTCTTT. Translation: CASSLQINTEAFF.

CDR3 coding DNA: TGTGCCAGCCGTCCCTCGGGAGGGCCGGGGAGCAATGAGCAGTTCTTC. This gives the protein CASRPSGGPGSNEQFF. V usage is TRBV7-2 and J usage is TRBJ2-1, with 8 bases lining up with TRBD2. The CDR3 totals 16 residues. Per germline, CDR1 SGHTA and CDR2 FQGNSA. V was pared by 8 bases and J by 6 bases, with 15 bases of the junction left unmatched.

In its sample, this clonotype was seen a few times. The CDR3 is CASSLAPGLAQEQYF. The CDR3 nucleotides read TGTGCCAGCAGCTTAGCACCGGGACTAGCGCAAGAGCAGTACTTC. The V gene is TRBV7-2, the J gene TRBJ2-7; 10 bases map to TRBD2. This CDR3 contains 15 residues. The germline gives CDR1 SGHTA, CDR2 FQGNSA. V gave up 0 bases and J gave up 7 bases; unmatched junction bases: 6. Full variable domain (missing parts from reference TRBV7-2 and TRBJ2-7): GAGVSQSPSNKVTEKGKDVELRCDPISGHTALYWYRQSLGQGLEFLIYFQGNSAPDKSGLPSDRFSAERTGGSVSTLTIQRTQQEDSAVYLCASSLAPGLAQEQYFGPGTRLTVT.

The gene calls are TRBV7-2 and TRBJ2-7; the match to TRBD1 covers 7 bases. With 4 bases clipped from V and 1 base from J, the junction kept 7 bases outside the gene matches. The CDR3 sequence is 15 residues long. CDR1 is SGHTA and CDR2 is FQGNSA in the germline V gene. The CDR3, as DNA: TGTGCCAGCAGCTCAACAGGGGTCCTATCCTACGAGCAGTACTTC. It encodes CASSSTGVLSYEQYF.

This chain joins TRBV12-3 or TRBV12-4 and TRBJ1-5; TRBD1 matches at 10 bases. V lost 6 bases and J lost 3; bases outside the gene matches: 5. The CDR3 is made up of 15 amino acids. In nucleotides, the CDR3 is TGTGCCAGCAGACCGGGACAGGGGTACAATCAGCCCCAGCATTTT. Its protein is CASRPGQGYNQPQHF.

This clonotype showed up just a few times. The chain uses TRBV20-1 and TRBJ2-5; TRBD2 is a possible D gene (6 bases). The germline V and J ends were trimmed by 6 bases and 4 bases, with 15 bases remaining between them. The germline CDR1 and CDR2 sequences are DFQATT and SNEGSKA (reference sequence). CDR3 length equals 13 residues. This CDR3 is CSALRLGGETQYF. CDR3 in DNA: TGCAGTGCCCTCAGACTGGGGGGAGAGACCCAGTACTTC.

The table lists this clonotype with a few counts. The chain links TRBV20-1 to TRBJ1-5; D is unresolved. V dropped 1 base and J dropped 4 bases, with 14 bases sitting between them. There are 15 residues in the CDR3. Germline loops: CDR1 DFQATT, CDR2 SNEGSKA (reference sequence). CDR3 amino acids: CSARGSKNSNQPQHF. The CDR3 nucleotides are TGCAGTGCTAGAGGATCTAAGAACAGTAATCAGCCCCAGCATTTT.

The rearrangement joins TRBV4-1 to TRBJ1-3, with TRBD1 identical over 7 bases. Trimming took 4 bases from V and 3 from J; bases not matched to a gene: 3. The CDR3 covers 14 residues. Germline loops: CDR1 MGHRA, CDR2 YSYEKL. The CDR3: CASSRQGDGNTIYF. The CDR3 DNA follows: TGCGCCAGCAGCCGACAGGGAGATGGAAACACCATATATTTT.

This clonotype was seen only a few times. CDR3 nucleotides: TGCAGTGCTACTAACCGGGACAGGGGAAGAGATGAGCAGTTCTTC. Amino acids: CSATNRDRGRDEQFF. The chain recombines TRBV20-1 with TRBJ2-1; 10 bases agree with TRBD1. This CDR3 has 15 residues. Germline lookup yields CDR1 DFQATT and CDR2 SNEGSKA (reference sequence). Trimming at V came to 4 bases and at J to 8 bases, leaving 11 bases not matched to a gene.

This chain uses TRBV7-2 with TRBJ2-7; D gene uncertain. Trimming removed 1 base from V and 3 bases from J, with 10 bases in between. This CDR3 has 14 amino acids. Germline CDR1 is SGHTA and CDR2 is FQGNSA. CDR3 nucleotides: TGTGCCAGCAGCTTAGTCGGACCTAACTACGAGCAGTACTTC. This sequence encodes CASSLVGPNYEQYF.

The genes are TRBV28 and TRBJ1-1; possible D gene TRBD1, 5 bases. V was shortened by 7 bases and J by 1 base, with 16 bases between the two germline ends. The germline CDR1 and CDR2 sequences are MDHEN and SYDVKM. The CDR3 is 15 residues long. The CDR3 loop is CASNLGGTANTEAFF. The CDR3 bases are TGTGCCAGCAACCTTGGAGGGACGGCGAACACTGAAGCTTTCTTT.

The rearrangement uses TRBV29-1 and TRBJ1-1; 8 bases are shared with TRBD1. The junction had 4 bases not matched to a gene; V was cut back by 6 bases and J by 1 base. Germline V CDR1 and CDR2: SQVTM, ANQGSEA. There are 13 residues in the CDR3. This CDR3 is CSVLDRGNTEAFF. The CDR3 region has the DNA TGCAGCGTCCTCGACAGGGGGAACACTGAAGCTTTCTTT.

This clonotype was detected a few times. The DNA for the CDR3 is TGTGCCAGCAGTAGACGACAGGGCCAAGGGTACACCTTC. Translating gives CASSRRQGQGYTF. The rearrangement links TRBV12-3 or TRBV12-4 to TRBJ1-2, with 7 bases lining up with TRBD1. This CDR3 contains 13 residues. Trimming cost V 5 bases and J 11 bases; bases outside gene matches: 11.

This chain uses TRBV2 with TRBJ2-5, with a possible D match to TRBD1 (5 bases). CDR1 is SNHLY, CDR2 FYNNEI, per germline. This CDR3 contains 16 residues. Trimming left V 3 bases short and J 2 bases short, with 16 bases between. The CDR3 protein is CASSDWGRSQQETQYF. For the CDR3, the DNA is TGTGCCAGCAGTGATTGGGGCAGGTCGCAGCAAGAGACCCAGTACTTC.

The chain recombines TRBV27 with TRBJ1-1; D remains unclear. Germline values: CDR1 MNHEY, CDR2 SMNVEV (reference sequence). Trimming pared 4 bases from V and 0 bases from J, leaving 9 bases between. The CDR3 length is 14 residues. CDR3 amino acids: CASSSRSMNTEAFF. CDR3 nucleotides: TGTGCCAGCAGTTCCCGTAGCATGAACACTGAAGCTTTCTTT.

A few counts support this clonotype. The rearrangement links TRBV5-5 to TRBJ1-6; D call uncertain. There are 13 residues in the CDR3. Trimming stripped 4 bases from V and 9 bases from J, with 11 bases between. Germline V lookup: CDR1 SGHKS, CDR2 YYEKEE (reference sequence). DNA for the CDR3: TGTGCCAGCAGCCGTGCAGCGGGTTCACCCCTCCACTTT. It translates to CASSRAAGSPLHF.